These 17 T cell receptor beta chains came from one sample sequenced in a study of human T cells and chemical hapten exposure. Via MiXCR, TCRdb re-called the RACE reads, giving one row per CDR3 protein. The data hold about 290,000 distinct CDR3 sequences, with 7.7% observed a single time. Described time point: pre-sensitization, week 0. Treatment defined: therapeutic diphenylcyclopropenone sensitization with weekly scalp DPC. The sample was whole blood, taken in connection with sensitization to the hapten diphenylcyclopropenone (DPC). The source of these receptors is a man between 18 and 29 years old with alopecia areata. Some clones in this sample may be carry-over from other donors' samples.

This clonotype has more than one count but fewer than ten. V and J are TRBV6-6 and TRBJ1-1; 7 nucleotides match TRBD1. In germline, CDR1 is MNHNY, CDR2 SVGAGI (reference sequence). Trimming removed 1 base from V and 3 bases from J; junction bases left unmatched: 2. The CDR3 is 14 residues long. The CDR3: CASSYWQGDTEAFF. DNA for the CDR3: TGTGCCAGCAGTTACTGGCAGGGGGACACTGAAGCTTTCTTT.

This clonotype has ten or more counts. The chain employs TRBV4-3 and TRBJ1-1; D is unresolved. The CDR3 spans 13 residues. Trimming cost V 2 bases and J 7 bases, with 11 bases left between them. Germline CDR1 reads LGHNA; CDR2 reads YSLEER. CDR3 amino acids: CASSQQGVGEAFF. CDR3 DNA sequence: TGCGCCAGCAGCCAACAAGGCGTCGGTGAAGCTTTCTTT.

The chain employs TRBV6-6 and TRBJ1-6; 7 nucleotides match TRBD1. CDR3 size: 15 residues. From germline, CDR1 is MNHNY and CDR2 SVGAGI (reference sequence). The J segment lost 4 bases and the V segment lost 4 bases, leaving 4 bases of the junction unmatched. The CDR3 sequence is CASSLMGQYNSPLHF. In DNA, the CDR3 is TGTGCCAGCAGTTTGATGGGACAGTATAATTCACCCCTCCACTTT.

The rearrangement uses TRBV12-3 or TRBV12-4 and TRBJ1-2, with TRBD1 identical over 9 bases. With 3 bases clipped from V and 3 bases from J, the junction kept 8 bases outside the gene matches. This CDR3 comprises 16 residues. The CDR3 DNA follows: TGTGCCAGCAGTTTGGCTTACAGGGGGCATCACTATGGCTACACCTTC. This sequence encodes CASSLAYRGHHYGYTF.

There are a few counts of this clonotype. The CDR3 DNA reads as TGTGCCAGCATCTACGCCACCAGGGGCTCCTATGGCTACACCTTC. It encodes CASIYATRGSYGYTF. V is TRBV13 and J is TRBJ1-2; tentatively, D is TRBD1 (6 bases). Trimming took 7 bases from V and 4 from J, leaving 19 bases between them. Germline CDR1 reads PRHDT; CDR2 reads FYEKMQ (reference sequence). The CDR3 sequence is 15 residues long.

This clonotype was seen a few times. The chain has TRBV7-9 and TRBJ2-2; TRBD1 matches 8 bases. The CDR3 length is 16 residues. Trimming cost V 4 bases and J 3 bases; bases outside gene matches: 7. Germline CDR1 SEHNR, CDR2 FQNEAQ (reference sequence). The CDR3 is CASSSLDRGDTGELFF. CDR3 in DNA: TGTGCCAGCAGCTCATTAGACAGGGGTGACACCGGGGAGCTGTTTTTT.

This clonotype came up a few times. The rearrangement uses TRBV6-2 or TRBV6-3 and TRBJ2-2, with a tentative D call TRBD1 (6 bases). CDR1 is MNHEY, CDR2 SVGEGT, per germline. This CDR3 is 15 amino acids long. V was pared by 6 bases and J by 0 bases, with 11 bases between. This chain's CDR3 is CASRSTGSNTGELFF. CDR3 DNA: TGTGCCAGCAGATCCACAGGGTCGAACACCGGGGAGCTGTTTTTT.

This clonotype was counted only a few times. The chain carries TRBV5-1 and TRBJ2-7, with TRBD2 as a possible D gene (5 bases). This CDR3 is built from 13 residues. In germline, CDR1 is SGHRS, CDR2 YFSETQ. Trimming pared 0 bases from V and 3 bases from J, leaving 7 bases between. DNA of the CDR3: TGCGCCAGCAGCTTGGGGGGAGACTACGAGCAGTACTTC. Translation gives CASSLGGDYEQYF.

The chain joins TRBV3-1 to TRBJ2-5; D unresolved. The CDR3 is 10 amino acids. V lost 8 bases to trimming and J lost 5 bases, with 6 bases between them. The V gene's germline CDR1 is LGHDT and CDR2 YNNKEL (reference sequence). The CDR3 coding sequence is TGTGCCAGCGCCAGGGAGACCCAGTACTTC. Translation gives CASARETQYF.

This clonotype was found many times. The chain employs TRBV28 and TRBJ2-1; 9 nucleotides align to TRBD1. J lost 8 bases, V lost 7 bases, and 12 bases had no gene match. CDR3 length equals 15 residues. Germline V gives CDR1 MDHEN, CDR2 SYDVKM. CDR3 sequence: CASTSRGQGGDEQFF. As DNA, the CDR3 is TGTGCCAGCACCTCGAGGGGACAGGGAGGCGATGAGCAGTTCTTC.

This clonotype was detected a few times. The rearrangement uses TRBV6-5 and TRBJ2-3, with TRBD2 identical over 7 bases. Germline CDR1 and CDR2: MNHEY and SVGAGI. The CDR3 length is 17 residues. V lost 7 bases and J lost 0; bases outside the gene matches: 13. CDR3 region: CASNRGEESYSTDTQYF. CDR3 nucleotide sequence: TGTGCCAGCAACCGGGGGGAAGAATCTTATAGCACAGATACGCAGTATTTT.

Many counts were recorded for this clonotype. The CDR3 spells CASTRGRVAGTDTQYF. CDR3 nucleotides: TGTGCCAGCACCAGAGGAAGGGTTGCTGGCACAGATACGCAGTATTTT. The chain carries TRBV7-8 and TRBJ2-3; D unclear. Between the trimmed V and J ends, which lost 7 bases and 1 base, there was a span of 18 bases. Germline V CDR1 and CDR2: SGHVS, FQNEAQ. The CDR3 has 16 amino acids.

The V call is TRBV27, the J call TRBJ2-3; D is possibly TRBD1 (6 bases). This CDR3 has 18 residues. Trimming took off 4 bases at V and 7 bases at J, with 27 bases between the two ends. Per germline, CDR1 MNHEY and CDR2 SMNVEV (reference sequence). The CDR3 is CASSSQGGGDFRDNTQYF. The CDR3 coding sequence is TGTGCCAGCAGTTCACAGGGTGGCGGCGACTTCCGCGACAATACGCAGTATTTT.

This sequence joins TRBV9 and TRBJ2-2; the D is unclear. The CDR3 has 14 residues. Germline V CDR1 and CDR2: SGDLS, YYNGEE. Deletions cut 0 bases from V and 1 base from J, with 4 bases between. The CDR3 here is CASSVDGNTGELFF. CDR3 coding DNA: TGTGCCAGCAGCGTAGACGGGAACACCGGGGAGCTGTTTTTT.

This clonotype turned up a few times. The J gene is TRBJ1-5, the V gene TRBV4-1; D gene ambiguous. V dropped 0 bases and J dropped 0 bases, with 9 bases sitting between them. CDR1 and CDR2 from the germline V gene are MGHRA and YSYEKL. This CDR3 has 16 residues. CDR3 sequence: CASSQESPVSNQPQHF. The DNA for the CDR3 is TGCGCCAGCAGCCAAGAATCCCCGGTTAGCAATCAGCCCCAGCATTTT.

This clonotype was seen only a few times. The chain is built from TRBV7-9 and TRBJ1-1, with unresolved D. Trimming cost V 9 bases and J 1 base, with 6 bases left between them. The CDR3 runs to 11 residues. CDR1 and CDR2 from the germline V gene are SEHNR and FQNEAQ (reference sequence). In DNA, the CDR3 is TGTGCCAGTTGGTCGAACACTGAAGCTTTCTTT. It yields the protein CASWSNTEAFF. The variable domain in full, with the rest retrieved from reference TRBV7-9 and TRBJ1-1, is DTGVSQNPRHKITKRGQNVTFRCDPISEHNRLYWYRQTLGQGPEFLTYFQNEAQLEKSRLLSDRFSAERPKGSFSTLEIQRTEQGDSAMYLCASWSNTEAFFGQGTRLTVV.

This clonotype turned up a few times. The chain links TRBV6-2 or TRBV6-3 to TRBJ2-6, with 8 nucleotides matching TRBD1. V was clipped by 11 bases and J by 0 bases; unmatched bases: 9. The CDR3 length is 16 residues. The germline CDR1 and CDR2 sequences are MNHEY and SVGEGT. The CDR3 DNA sequence: TGTGCCGTGGGGGGACAGGTCCTCTCTGGGGCCAACGTCCTGACTTTC. It translates to CAVGGQVLSGANVLTF.